The 21 T cell receptor beta chains given below trace back to one sample, sequenced in a study of blood T cell repertoires in COVID-19 (dated by TCRdb to about 2020). The library was produced with the immunoSEQ multiplex PCR assay. Imported from immuneACCESS, the table was reduced by TCRdb to in-frame sequences with V and J called. These copies leave out some clones; in studies compared against another copy, an unresolved V gene accounts for under half, and the cause of the remainder is not known. In this sample the table shows some 83,000 clones, more than 70% of which occur a single time. 13% to 15% of the sample rests with the top ten. The specimen sequenced was peripheral blood. The receptors come from a woman of 80 years or more with acute or convalescent COVID-19.

This chain uses TRBV7-2 with TRBJ1-5; 9 bases are shared with TRBD1. The CDR3 loop spans 16 amino acids. With V trimmed by 2 bases and J by 5 bases, 7 bases remained unmatched. Germline V gene sequence: CDR1 SGHTA, CDR2 FQGNSA. The CDR3 spells CASSLSGQGMHQPQHF. The CDR3 nucleotides read TGTGCCAGCAGCTTATCGGGACAGGGTATGCATCAGCCCCAGCATTTT. Drawing the rest from reference TRBV7-2 and TRBJ1-5, the complete variable domain is GAGVSQSPSNKVTEKGKDVELRCDPISGHTALYWYRQSLGQGLEFLIYFQGNSAPDKSGLPSDRFSAERTGGSVSTLTIQRTQQEDSAVYLCASSLSGQGMHQPQHFGDGTRLSIL.

The rearrangement uses TRBV7-2 and TRBJ2-1; D might be TRBD1 (6 bases). V lost 5 bases, J lost 6 bases, and 14 bases lay in between. This CDR3 has 14 amino acids. Germline assignment: CDR1 SGHTA and CDR2 FQGNSA. The CDR3 DNA is TGTGCCAGCAGCAGCTTAAACAGGGCCAATGAGCAGTTCTTC. This codes for CASSSLNRANEQFF.

The chain combines TRBV5-1 with TRBJ2-7; 10 nucleotides match TRBD2. The germline V gene has CDR1 SGHRS and CDR2 YFSETQ. The CDR3 is made up of 14 amino acids. The ends lost 4 bases at V and 3 bases at J; junction bases unmatched: 4. The DNA of the CDR3 is TGCGCCAGCAGCCAAATAGCGGGGGGCTACGAGCAGTACTTC. Encoded protein: CASSQIAGGYEQYF.

V gene TRBV5-1 combines with J gene TRBJ2-7, with D tentatively TRBD1 (6 bases). The CDR3 is 13 amino acids. Trimming removed 7 bases at V and 3 bases at J, with 14 bases between. Germline V gives CDR1 SGHRS, CDR2 YFSETQ. This chain's CDR3 is CASGPGHLYEQYF. The CDR3 DNA reads TGCGCCAGCGGGCCGGGACACCTCTACGAGCAGTACTTC.

This clone was observed a handful of times. This sequence joins TRBV18 and TRBJ1-1, with D perhaps matching TRBD1 (6 bases). The V end was cut by 3 bases, the J end by 5 bases, with 16 bases between. Per germline, CDR1 KGHSH and CDR2 LQKENI. The CDR3 is 15 amino acids. The DNA for the CDR3 is TGTGCCAGCTCACCGGCTCTAGGGGGAGGGACTGAAGCTTTCTTT. The encoded protein is CASSPALGGGTEAFF.

The sample holds a few counts of this clone. The chain recombines TRBV7-2 with TRBJ1-2, with 7 positions matching TRBD1. V shed 7 bases, J shed 1 base, and the junction held 18 bases outside the gene matches. The CDR3 consists of 18 residues. Per germline, CDR1 SGHTA and CDR2 FQGNSA. In DNA, the CDR3 is TGTGCCAGCACCCACGGGAGAGGGGGCAGGAGGGATAACTATGGCTACACCTTC. It translates to CASTHGRGGRRDNYGYTF. The variable domain in full, with the rest retrieved from reference TRBV7-2 and TRBJ1-2, is GAGVSQSPSNKVTEKGKDVELRCDPISGHTALYWYRQSLGQGLEFLIYFQGNSAPDKSGLPSDRFSAERTGGSVSTLTIQRTQQEDSAVYLCASTHGRGGRRDNYGYTFGSGTRLTVV.

The chain links TRBV19 to TRBJ1-3, with 8 bases identical to TRBD1. This CDR3 contains 14 residues. Germline loops: CDR1 LNHDA, CDR2 SQIVND (reference sequence). J was trimmed by 2 bases and V by 6 bases; bases with no gene match: 3. For the CDR3, the DNA is TGTGCCAGTAGCGAGACAGGGGCTGGAAACACCATATATTTT. Its protein is CASSETGAGNTIYF. The full variable domain, its missing parts supplied by reference TRBV19 and TRBJ1-3, is DGGITQSPKYLFRKEGQNVTLSCEQNLNHDAMYWYRQDPGQGLRLIYYSQIVNDFQKGDIAEGYSVSREKKESFPLTVTSAQKNPTAFYLCASSETGAGNTIYFGEGSWLTVV.

V usage is TRBV30 and J usage is TRBJ1-2; 7 bases align to TRBD1. CDR1 and CDR2 (germline): GTSNPN, SVGIG (reference sequence). This CDR3 is built from 12 residues. This CDR3 reads CAGAGGRYGYTF. The CDR3 DNA is TGTGCTGGCGCAGGGGGGAGGTATGGCTACACCTTC.

The genes are TRBV14 and TRBJ1-1, with TRBD1 matching over 9 bases. The junction had 8 bases not matched to a gene; V was cut back by 6 bases and J by 3 bases. The CDR3 has 15 residues. Germline CDR1 reads SGHDN; CDR2 reads FVKESK. As DNA, the CDR3 is TGTGCCAGCAGTAGACGACAGGGGGGATACACTGAAGCTTTCTTT. Its translation: CASSRRQGGYTEAFF.

The chain joins TRBV5-1 to TRBJ1-2, with D uncertain. The ends were cut back, 0 bases at V and 5 bases at J, with 14 bases in the middle. The V gene's germline CDR1 is SGHRS and CDR2 YFSETQ. The CDR3 is 15 residues long. This CDR3 is CASSLGSGPTYGYTF. CDR3 nucleotides: TGCGCCAGCAGCTTGGGCTCAGGTCCTACGTATGGCTACACCTTC.

This chain uses TRBV7-2 with TRBJ2-5, with a tentative D call TRBD2 (5 bases). V was cut by 3 bases and J by 5 bases, with 10 bases left in between. The CDR3 consists of 13 residues. Germline CDR1 reads SGHTA; CDR2 reads FQGNSA. CDR3 nucleotides: TGTGCCAGCAGCTTTGGCGCGGGTGAGACCCAGTACTTC. It codes for CASSFGAGETQYF.

V usage is TRBV6-2 or TRBV6-3 and J usage is TRBJ1-6; the match to TRBD1 covers 7 bases. Unmatched junction bases numbered 8, after V lost 6 bases and J lost 0 bases. This CDR3 spans 17 amino acids. Germline V gives CDR1 MNHEY, CDR2 SVGEGT. In DNA, the CDR3 is TGTGCCAGCAGCGGACGGGACAGAGACTCCTATAATTCACCCCTCCACTTT. Its protein is CASSGRDRDSYNSPLHF.

This clone was recorded a few times. This chain links TRBV28 with TRBJ1-2, with a tentative D call TRBD1 (6 bases). V was clipped by 5 bases and J by 8 bases, with 12 bases between them. The CDR3 covers 12 residues. Germline CDR1 and CDR2: MDHEN and SYDVKM. The CDR3 nucleotides read TGTGCCAGCAGTGTGACAGGTGAAGGCTACACCTTC. Translating it yields CASSVTGEGYTF.

In its sample, this clone was seen once. This sample also contains other DNA sequences that code for the same CDR3. This chain uses TRBV3-1 (or the pseudogene TRBV3-2) with TRBJ1-1; a weak D match, TRBD1 (6 bases). Trimming removed 4 bases from V and 1 base from J, with 10 bases in between. The CDR3 has 14 residues. Germline assignment: CDR1 LGHDT and CDR2 YNNKEL (reference sequence). In DNA form, the CDR3 reads TGTGCCAGCAGCCGGGGGCAGTCGAACACTGAAGCTTTCTTT. It is translated as CASSRGQSNTEAFF.

The CDR3, as DNA: TGTGCCAGCAGCCTCACAGGGGAAGGAAACACCATATATTTT. It codes for CASSLTGEGNTIYF. J is TRBJ1-3 and V is TRBV6-5; 7 bases map to TRBD1. CDR3 length equals 14 residues. V dropped 6 bases and J dropped 4; count of bases not matched to a gene: 6. From germline, CDR1 is MNHEY and CDR2 SVGAGI.

This clone was counted once. The chain uses TRBV3-1 (or the pseudogene TRBV3-2) and TRBJ1-2; 8 bases fit TRBD1. The CDR3 contains 15 residues. V dropped 1 base and J dropped 6; count of bases not matched to a gene: 7. Germline-derived CDR1 and CDR2 are LGHDT and YNNKEL (reference sequence). The CDR3 region is CASSQAGQGPDGYTF. CDR3 bases: TGTGCCAGCAGCCAAGCCGGACAGGGCCCGGATGGCTACACCTTC.

J is TRBJ1-3 and V is TRBV13; 8 bases match TRBD1. CDR3 size: 17 residues. Germline CDR1 is PRHDT and CDR2 is FYEKMQ (reference sequence). The V segment lost 5 bases and the J segment 3 bases; nucleotides outside the gene matches: 12. The CDR3 DNA reads TGTGCCAGCAGCCGGGCTCTGGACAGGGAAGGTGGAAACACCATATATTTT. Its translation is CASSRALDREGGNTIYF. The full variable domain, completed using reference TRBV13 and TRBJ1-3, is AAGVIQSPRHLIKEKRETATLKCYPIPRHDTVYWYQQGPGQDPQFLISFYEKMQSDKGSIPDRFSAQQFSDYHSELNMSSLELGDSALYFCASSRALDREGGNTIYFGEGSWLTVV.

The chain recombines TRBV3-1 (or the pseudogene TRBV3-2) with TRBJ2-2; 12 bases agree with TRBD2. The germline V gene has CDR1 LGHDT and CDR2 YNNKEL (reference sequence). V lost 4 bases to trimming and J lost 6 bases; unmatched junction nucleotides: 3. CDR3 length equals 15 residues. The CDR3 is CASSLPSGGAGELFF. The CDR3 DNA is TGTGCCAGCAGCCTACCTAGCGGGGGGGCCGGGGAGCTGTTTTTT.

The J gene is TRBJ2-6, the V gene TRBV5-5; D gene ambiguous. The CDR3 consists of 11 residues. Germline V gene lookup returns CDR1 SGHKS and CDR2 YYEKEE (reference sequence). V lost 4 bases and J lost 8, with 4 bases in between. CDR3 region: CASSPSNVLTF. CDR3 DNA: TGTGCCAGCAGCCCCTCCAACGTCCTGACTTTC.

This clone has more than one count but fewer than ten. The DNA of the CDR3 is TGTGCCAGCAGTCGCATCCTAGCGGGGTACCAAGAGACCCAGTACTTC. This translates into CASSRILAGYQETQYF. This chain links TRBV5-6 with TRBJ2-5; TRBD2 agrees at 9 bases. J gave up 0 bases and V 5 bases, and 8 bases lay outside the gene matches. Looked up from germline, CDR1 is SGHDT and CDR2 is YYEEEE. This CDR3 region has 16 residues.

This clone was recorded a few times. This chain uses TRBV5-5 with TRBJ1-4, with D tentatively TRBD1 (6 bases). This CDR3 has 14 residues. Germline CDR1 reads SGHKS; CDR2 reads YYEKEE (reference sequence). Trimming left V 4 bases short and J 1 base short, with 8 bases between. The CDR3 protein is CASSRGGTNEKLFF. DNA of the CDR3: TGTGCCAGCAGCCGAGGGGGAACTAATGAAAAACTGTTTTTT.